The sequence of this T cell receptor beta chain was determined in a study of shared clonotypes between healthy human individuals. Germline assignment: CDR1 SNHLY and CDR2 FYNNEI. This CDR3 comprises 15 residues. V was clipped by 5 bases and J by 3 bases, with 14 bases between them. Using immunoSEQ multiplex PCR, the repertoire was profiled, and TCRdb retains in-frame clones only, with some absent. The sample contains 470,000 or so clones, over 70% of which appear only once. Sequences were obtained from PBMCs. This sequence joins TRBV2 and TRBJ1-5, with a possible D match to TRBD1 (5 bases). This TCR was sampled from a middle-aged woman in good health. Some clones in this sample may be carry-over from other donors' samples. The CDR3 sequence is CASSFGDLHNQPQHF. CDR3 DNA: TGTGCCAGCAGTTTCGGGGACCTACACAATCAGCCCCAGCATTTT.